Listed here are 5 T cell receptor beta chains from one sample, sequenced in a study of shared clonotypes between healthy human individuals. The repertoire was sequenced with immunoSEQ multiplex PCR; TCRdb's copy has only in-frame clones and lacks some. This table has approximately 1.1 million clones, around 82% appearing once. Source material: memory CD4+ T cells from PBMCs. Subset: CD45RA-negative fraction. The receptors were sampled from a man in his late teens or twenties in good health. Some clones in this sample may be carry-over from other donors' samples.

This chain links TRBV4-1 with TRBJ1-1, with a weak D call TRBD1 (5 bases). The CDR3 has 14 amino acids. Germline CDR1 reads MGHRA; CDR2 reads YSYEKL. V was trimmed by 4 bases and J by 3 bases, leaving 12 bases between them. In DNA, the CDR3 is TGCGCCAGCAGCCGTCAGGGAGGGGACACTGAAGCTTTCTTT. This gives the protein CASSRQGGDTEAFF.

This chain uses TRBV2 with TRBJ2-7; TRBD1 might be the D (7 bases). CDR1 and CDR2 (germline): SNHLY, FYNNEI. The CDR3 spans 13 residues. V was clipped by 7 bases and J by 6 bases, with 16 bases between them. The CDR3 DNA sequence: TGTGCCAGCACCCGACAGGGAGGATCCGAGCAGTACTTC. It encodes CASTRQGGSEQYF.

This clone showed up just once. The rearrangement joins TRBV19 to TRBJ2-5, with TRBD2 identical over 9 bases. There are 17 residues in the CDR3. The V segment lost 4 bases and the J segment 5 bases; nucleotides outside the gene matches: 14. The germline V gene has CDR1 LNHDA and CDR2 SQIVND (reference sequence). The CDR3, as DNA: TGTGCCAGTAGTAACCGAGGGGTGCGGGAGGGCCGGGAGACCCAGTACTTC. It codes for CASSNRGVREGRETQYF.

The V gene is TRBV6-5, the J gene TRBJ2-7; 7 bases fit TRBD1. Trimming at V came to 7 bases and at J to 10 bases, leaving 7 bases not matched to a gene. The CDR3 is made up of 11 amino acids. CDR1 and CDR2 from the germline V gene are MNHEY and SVGAGI. The DNA of the CDR3 is TGTGCCAGCACCCACACAGGGGAACAGTACTTC. This sequence encodes CASTHTGEQYF.

The rearrangement uses TRBV11-2 and TRBJ2-3, with 10 bases fitting TRBD2. Germline CDR1 and CDR2: SGHAT and FQNNGV. CDR3 length: 18 amino acids. Trimming cost V 4 bases and J 4 bases; bases outside gene matches: 14. CDR3 protein: CASSYGVAGGPRADTQYF. Here the CDR3 DNA reads TGTGCCAGCAGCTATGGGGTAGCGGGAGGCCCTAGGGCAGATACGCAGTATTTT.